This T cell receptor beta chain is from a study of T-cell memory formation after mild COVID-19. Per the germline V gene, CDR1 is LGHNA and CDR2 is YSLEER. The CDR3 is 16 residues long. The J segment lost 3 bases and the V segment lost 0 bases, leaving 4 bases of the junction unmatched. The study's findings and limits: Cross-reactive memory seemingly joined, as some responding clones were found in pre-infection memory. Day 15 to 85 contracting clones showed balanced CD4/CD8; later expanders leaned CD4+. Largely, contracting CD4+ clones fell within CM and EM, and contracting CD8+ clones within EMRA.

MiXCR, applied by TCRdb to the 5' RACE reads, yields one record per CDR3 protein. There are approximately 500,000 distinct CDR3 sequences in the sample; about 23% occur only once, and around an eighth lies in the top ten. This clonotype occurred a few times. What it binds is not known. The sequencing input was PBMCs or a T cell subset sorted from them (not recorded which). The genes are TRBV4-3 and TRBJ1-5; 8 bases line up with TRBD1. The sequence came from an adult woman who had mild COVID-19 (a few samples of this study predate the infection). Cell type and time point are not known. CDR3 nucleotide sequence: TGCGCCAGCAGCCAAGAGTTGACAGGGGCCAATCAGCCCCAGCATTTT. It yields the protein CASSQELTGANQPQHF.